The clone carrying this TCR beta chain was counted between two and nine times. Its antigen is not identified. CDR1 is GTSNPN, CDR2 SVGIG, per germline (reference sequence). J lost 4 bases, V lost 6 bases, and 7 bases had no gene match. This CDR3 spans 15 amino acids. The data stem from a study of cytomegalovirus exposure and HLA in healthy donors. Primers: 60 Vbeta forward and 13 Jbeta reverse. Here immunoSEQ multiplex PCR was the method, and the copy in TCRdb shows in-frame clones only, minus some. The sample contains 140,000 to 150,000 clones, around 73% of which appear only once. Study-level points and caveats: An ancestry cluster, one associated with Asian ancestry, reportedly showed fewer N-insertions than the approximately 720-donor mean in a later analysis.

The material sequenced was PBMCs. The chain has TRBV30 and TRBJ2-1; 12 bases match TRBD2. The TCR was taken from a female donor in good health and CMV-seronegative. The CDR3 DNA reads TGTGCCTGCGTTCCGGGACTAGCGGGTTACAATGAGCAGTTCTTC. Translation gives CACVPGLAGYNEQFF.